The 26 T cell receptor beta chains below all came from one sample that was sequenced in a study of CD4 T cells in relation to SARS-CoV-2 and coronaviruses. The protocol was immunoSEQ multiplex PCR, while the TCRdb copy is restricted to in-frame clones and leaves out a portion. The sample contains about 55,000 clones, roughly 90% of which appear only once. Before the COVID-19 pandemic, during about 2011-2019, CD4+ T cells were taken from unexposed donors. Sequenced sample: memory CD4+ T cells from PBMCs. All receptors derive from a human donor in good health.

The rearrangement uses TRBV6-5 and TRBJ1-3; D uncertain. Germline lookup yields CDR1 MNHEY and CDR2 SVGAGI. The CDR3 consists of 16 residues. V lost 0 bases, J lost 0 bases, and 9 bases lay in between. The DNA of the CDR3 is TGTGCCAGCAGTTACTCCCAGGCTCTCTCTGGAAACACCATATATTTT. Its protein product is CASSYSQALSGNTIYF.

V and J are TRBV29-1 and TRBJ2-7; TRBD1 matches 9 bases. This CDR3 region has 12 residues. V was clipped by 6 bases and J by 4 bases; unmatched bases: 4. Germline V gene data show CDR1 as SQVTM and CDR2 as ANQGSEA. This chain's CDR3 is CSVSGTGYEQYF. CDR3 coding DNA: TGCAGCGTGTCCGGGACAGGGTACGAGCAGTACTTC.

The chain recombines TRBV27 with TRBJ1-6, with 10 bases lining up with TRBD1. Per the germline V gene, CDR1 is MNHEY and CDR2 is SMNVEV (reference sequence). The CDR3 is 13 residues long. The V segment lost 10 bases and the J segment 7 bases; nucleotides outside the gene matches: 4. In DNA, the CDR3 is TGTGCCACCGGGGACAGGGGAAATTCACCCCTCCACTTT. This encodes CATGDRGNSPLHF.

This clone occurred a few times. This rearrangement joins TRBV2 to TRBJ1-5; D not certain. This CDR3 has 13 residues. Germline loops: CDR1 SNHLY, CDR2 FYNNEI. Trimming took 10 bases from V and 2 from J, leaving 12 bases between them. The CDR3 here is CATGLEGNQPQHF. The CDR3 DNA reads as TGTGCCACCGGACTGGAGGGCAATCAGCCCCAGCATTTT.

The chain employs TRBV18 and TRBJ2-1; TRBD1 matches 11 bases. V lost 3 bases and J lost 7; bases outside the gene matches: 5. Germline CDR1 is KGHSH and CDR2 is LQKENI. This CDR3 spans 15 amino acids. The CDR3 nucleotides are TGTGCCAGCTCACCGGGACAGGGGGGTTTAAATGAGCAGTTCTTC. Translating it yields CASSPGQGGLNEQFF.

CDR3 sequence reads: CATSRDLRQATDSNQPQHF. CDR3 in DNA: TGTGCCACCAGCAGAGACCTTCGACAGGCCACCGATAGCAATCAGCCCCAGCATTTT. This sequence joins TRBV15 and TRBJ1-5; possible D gene TRBD1, 6 bases. V was clipped by 0 bases and J by 0 bases, with 18 bases between them. This CDR3 contains 19 residues. CDR1 and CDR2 (germline): LNHNV, YYDKDF (reference sequence).

The chain uses TRBV5-1 and TRBJ2-3; TRBD2 matches at 15 bases. Germline V gene sequence: CDR1 SGHRS, CDR2 YFSETQ. The CDR3 loop spans 18 amino acids. Trimming cost V 4 bases and J 4 bases; bases outside gene matches: 10. The CDR3 is CASSGLAGGPAAADTQYF. The CDR3 DNA sequence: TGCGCCAGCAGCGGACTAGCGGGAGGGCCGGCAGCAGCAGATACGCAGTATTTT.

The rearrangement uses TRBV28 and TRBJ2-1; TRBD1 aligns across 8 bases. This CDR3 region has 15 residues. Germline CDR1 MDHEN, CDR2 SYDVKM. V shed 5 bases and J 4 bases; nucleotides not matched to a gene: 7. The chain's CDR3 is CASSARDRQYNEQFF. The CDR3 DNA follows: TGTGCCAGCAGTGCCAGGGACAGGCAATACAATGAGCAGTTCTTC.

The chain carries TRBV30 and TRBJ2-5; D is perhaps TRBD1 (6 bases). Germline CDR1 reads GTSNPN; CDR2 reads SVGIG (reference sequence). Trimming removed 3 bases from V and 1 base from J, with 12 bases in between. CDR3 size: 14 residues. In DNA, the CDR3 is TGTGCCTGGAGAAGGACAGCTACCCAAGAGACCCAGTACTTC. It specifies CAWRRTATQETQYF.

This clone appeared a single time. The chain combines TRBV6-4 with TRBJ1-3; D is unresolved. The CDR3 loop spans 16 amino acids. V gave up 6 bases and J gave up 0 bases, with 15 bases separating them. Germline CDR1 is MRHNA and CDR2 is SNTAGT. This chain's CDR3 is CASRRLTGNSGNTIYF. CDR3 sequence (DNA): TGTGCCAGCAGACGATTAACGGGAAACTCTGGAAACACCATATATTTT.

V gene TRBV27 combines with J gene TRBJ1-3; a weak D match, TRBD1 (5 bases). The CDR3 spans 15 residues. V dropped 2 bases and J dropped 1 base, with 9 bases sitting between them. Per germline, CDR1 MNHEY and CDR2 SMNVEV (reference sequence). The CDR3 DNA follows: TGTGCCAGCAGTTTACAGGGTGGGTCTGGAAACACCATATATTTT. Encoded protein: CASSLQGGSGNTIYF.

The chain carries TRBV19 and TRBJ2-1; 13 nucleotides agree with TRBD2. The germline CDR1 and CDR2 sequences are LNHDA and SQIVND (reference sequence). J was trimmed by 9 bases and V by 7 bases; bases with no gene match: 6. The CDR3 extends over 14 amino acids. CDR3 loop: CASTGLAGVGEQFF. CDR3 nucleotide sequence: TGTGCCAGTACTGGACTAGCGGGAGTGGGTGAGCAGTTCTTC.

V is TRBV7-8 and J is TRBJ1-5; possible D gene TRBD1, 5 bases. In germline, CDR1 is SGHVS, CDR2 FQNEAQ. V was trimmed by 5 bases and J by 0 bases, leaving 14 bases between them. The CDR3 loop spans 16 amino acids. CDR3 loop: CASSRLSGHSNQPQHF. In nucleotides, the CDR3 is TGTGCCAGCAGCCGACTCTCGGGGCATAGCAATCAGCCCCAGCATTTT.

The V gene is TRBV6-5, the J gene TRBJ2-2; 7 bases align to TRBD1. Germline CDR1 is MNHEY and CDR2 is SVGAGI. The CDR3 consists of 12 residues. Trimming at V came to 6 bases and at J to 6 bases, leaving 1 base not matched to a gene. CDR3 in amino acids: CASRTGAGELFF. CDR3 nucleotides: TGTGCCAGCAGAACAGGGGCCGGGGAGCTGTTTTTT.

The V and J genes are TRBV5-1 and TRBJ1-1; TRBD1 aligns across 10 bases. CDR3 length: 14 residues. Germline V CDR1 and CDR2: SGHRS, YFSETQ. Unmatched junction bases numbered 0, after V lost 3 bases and J lost 1 base. The CDR3 bases are TGCGCCAGCAGCTGGACAGGGGGGAACACTGAAGCTTTCTTT. Translated, it gives CASSWTGGNTEAFF.

The chain recombines TRBV28 with TRBJ1-5; D is ambiguous. V was trimmed by 2 bases and J by 2 bases, leaving 4 bases between them. The CDR3 spans 13 residues. Per the germline V gene, CDR1 is MDHEN and CDR2 is SYDVKM. The CDR3 DNA reads TGTGCCAGCAGTTTAGACGGCAATCAGCCCCAGCATTTT. It codes for CASSLDGNQPQHF. Filled out from reference TRBV28 and TRBJ1-5, the complete variable domain reads DVKVTQSSRYLVKRTGEKVFLECVQDMDHENMFWYRQDPGLGLRLIYFSYDVKMKEKGDIPEGYSVSREKKERFSLILESASTNQTSMYLCASSLDGNQPQHFGDGTRLSIL.

This CDR3 reads CASSLGDRAETQYF. DNA for the CDR3: TGCGCCAGCAGCTTGGGGGACAGGGCGGAGACCCAGTACTTC. The V call is TRBV5-1, the J call TRBJ2-5; 9 nucleotides align to TRBD1. The V gene's germline CDR1 is SGHRS and CDR2 YFSETQ. The CDR3 is 14 residues long. Losses at the gene ends were 0 bases for V and 5 bases for J; bases not matched to a gene: 2.

The chain couples TRBV7-3 to TRBJ2-7; 7 nucleotides agree with TRBD2. This CDR3 region has 15 residues. Germline-derived CDR1 and CDR2 are SGHTA and FQGTGA. The V segment lost 5 bases and the J segment 2 bases; nucleotides outside the gene matches: 9. In DNA, the CDR3 is TGTGCCAGCAGCCTCCTCCCGGGAGGCGCCTACGAGCAGTACTTC. Amino acids: CASSLLPGGAYEQYF.

In its sample, this clone was seen once. The chain couples TRBV10-2 to TRBJ1-1, with D perhaps matching TRBD1 (6 bases). This CDR3 contains 15 residues. Germline V gene lookup returns CDR1 WSHSY and CDR2 SAAADI. V lost 6 bases and J lost 2, with 16 bases in between. The CDR3 sequence is CASRQTGIRNTEAFF. The CDR3 coding sequence is TGCGCCAGCAGACAAACAGGGATCCGAAACACTGAAGCTTTCTTT.

This clone was seen once. The chain combines TRBV19 with TRBJ2-1; TRBD2 matches 14 bases. The CDR3 consists of 19 residues. CDR1 is LNHDA and CDR2 is SQIVND in the germline V gene (reference sequence). V lost 1 base, J lost 8 bases, and 13 bases stayed unmatched. CDR3: CASSIGTGTSGSLLDEQFF. The CDR3 nucleotides are TGTGCCAGTAGTATAGGGACCGGGACTAGCGGGAGCCTGTTGGATGAGCAGTTCTTC.

The J gene is TRBJ1-1, the V gene TRBV18; D gene ambiguous. This CDR3 comprises 14 residues. CDR1 and CDR2 (germline): KGHSH, LQKENI. Between the trimmed V and J ends, which lost 1 base and 3 bases, there was a span of 9 bases. This chain's CDR3 is CASSPRARDTEAFF. The CDR3 region has the DNA TGTGCCAGCTCACCACGGGCACGGGACACTGAAGCTTTCTTT.

J is TRBJ2-5 and V is TRBV18, with 7 positions matching TRBD1. Trimming cost V 6 bases and J 2 bases; bases outside gene matches: 6. Germline V lookup: CDR1 KGHSH, CDR2 LQKENI. The CDR3 extends over 14 amino acids. CDR3 nucleotides: TGTGCCAGCTCCCCGACAGGGACGCAAGAGACCCAGTACTTC. This codes for CASSPTGTQETQYF.

This chain links TRBV5-4 with TRBJ1-5; D is uncertain. From germline, CDR1 is SGHNT and CDR2 YYREEE (reference sequence). V was pared by 4 bases and J by 1 base, with 9 bases between. The CDR3 consists of 14 residues. The CDR3 sequence: CASSRRESNQPQHF. DNA of the CDR3: TGTGCCAGCAGCCGACGAGAGAGCAATCAGCCCCAGCATTTT. Full variable domain (rest looked up from reference TRBV5-4 and TRBJ1-5): ETGVTQSPTHLIKTRGQQVTLRCSSQSGHNTVSWYQQALGQGPQFIFQYYREEENGRGNFPPRFSGLQFPNYSSELNVNALELDDSALYLCASSRRESNQPQHFGDGTRLSIL.

This clone appeared a few times. CDR3 amino acids: CASSPQDRTYNSPLHF. CDR3 bases: TGTGCCAGTAGCCCCCAGGACCGCACCTATAATTCACCCCTCCACTTT. The rearrangement links TRBV19 to TRBJ1-6; no definite D call. CDR1 is LNHDA, CDR2 SQIVND, per germline (reference sequence). Trimming stripped 6 bases from V and 2 bases from J, with 14 bases between. The CDR3 is made up of 16 amino acids.

The chain couples TRBV28 to TRBJ2-7; D may correspond to TRBD1 or TRBD2 (5 bases each). Trimming shortened V by 5 bases and J by 6 bases, and 14 bases separated the two germline ends. The V gene's germline CDR1 is MDHEN and CDR2 SYDVKM. The CDR3 has 13 residues. CDR3 nucleotide sequence: TGTGCCAGCAGTCCGAGGGGTTCGCGCGAGCAGTACTTC. Protein product: CASSPRGSREQYF.

This clone has a handful of counts. This rearrangement joins TRBV7-2 to TRBJ1-3; no reliable D call. CDR1 and CDR2 from the germline V gene are SGHTA and FQGNSA. Trimming left V 5 bases short and J 3 bases short, with 14 bases between. The CDR3 sequence is 15 residues long. CDR3 amino acids: CASSPEPGFGNTIYF. CDR3 nucleotides: TGTGCCAGCAGCCCTGAACCGGGATTTGGAAACACCATATATTTT.